This TCR beta chain derives from a study of shared clonotypes between healthy human individuals. Here immunoSEQ multiplex PCR was the method, and the copy in TCRdb shows in-frame clones only, minus some. The sample carries fewer than 700,000 clones, 70% to 80% recorded once. Trimming stripped 8 bases from V and 6 bases from J, with 8 bases between. CDR1 and CDR2 (germline): SQVTM, ANQGSEA. The CDR3 loop spans 10 amino acids. Worth noting for this clone: Distinct nucleotide sequences in the sample also encode this CDR3.

The source is a woman aged 35 to 49 in good health. Some clones in this sample may be carry-over from other donors' samples. The rearrangement uses TRBV29-1 and TRBJ2-1; D not resolved. The sequenced material came from PBMCs. CDR3 amino acids: CSLGGNEQFF. Written as DNA, the CDR3 is TGCAGCCTAGGTGGCAATGAGCAGTTCTTC.